This T cell receptor beta chain stems from a study of T cell responses to AZD1222 COVID-19 vaccine. Regarding the study as a whole: Donors in the cohort were predominantly white British and more often female, and clonal diversity was possibly underestimated. Spike regions recognized by vaccine-associated CD4 TCRs spanned the protein, led by 160-218 and 743-854.

Germline lookup yields CDR1 SQVTM and CDR2 ANQGSEA. The CDR3 loop spans 14 amino acids. Trimming took 4 bases from V and 1 from J; bases not matched to a gene: 5. As regards this clone: Its antigen is unidentified.

The protocol was immunoSEQ multiplex PCR, while the TCRdb copy is restricted to in-frame clones and leaves out a portion. The sample shows around 200,000 clones, approximately 91% of them seen only once. The starting material was peripheral blood, obtained on day 0 of AZD1222 vaccination. V usage is TRBV29-1 and J usage is TRBJ2-3; 7 bases match TRBD1. The sequence was collected from an adult in good health. CDR3 sequence reads: CSVGGGRGTDTQYF. The CDR3 DNA reads TGCAGCGTTGGAGGGGGCAGGGGCACAGATACGCAGTATTTT.